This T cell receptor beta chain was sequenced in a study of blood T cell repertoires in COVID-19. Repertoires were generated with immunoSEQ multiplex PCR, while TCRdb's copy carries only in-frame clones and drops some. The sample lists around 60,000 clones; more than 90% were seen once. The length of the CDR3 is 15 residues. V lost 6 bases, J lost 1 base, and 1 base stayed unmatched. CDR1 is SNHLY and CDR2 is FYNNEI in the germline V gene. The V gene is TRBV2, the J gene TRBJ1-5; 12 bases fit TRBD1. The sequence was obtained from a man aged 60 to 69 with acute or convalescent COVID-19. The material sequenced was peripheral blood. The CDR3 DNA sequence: TGTGCCAGCAGGGGGACAGGGGGCAGCAATCAGCCCCAGCATTTT. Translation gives CASRGTGGSNQPQHF.